The clone carrying this TCR beta chain was observed at least ten times. A CD8+CD4-CCR7+CD45RA+ gate was used to sort naive CD8 T cells. TCRdb processed the PCR reads anew with MiXCR; each CDR3 protein has one entry. The sample has about 640,000 distinct CDR3 sequences, 20% seen once. The data stem from a study of molecular identifiers for immune sequencing clone quantification. CDR3 length: 17 amino acids. The ends were cut back, 6 bases at V and 0 bases at J, with 19 bases in the middle. CDR1 and CDR2 from the germline V gene are SNHLY and FYNNEI. Sequences were obtained from naive CD8+ T cells from blood, with Jurkat cell RNA spiked in. Subset defined: FACS-sorted CD8+CD4-CCR7+CD45RA+ naive T cells. The chain has TRBV2 and TRBJ2-3; the D is unclear. This clonotype was obtained from a human donor in good health. Some libraries in this study had Jurkat cell RNA spiked in. The CDR3: CASRRPETESSTDTQYF. The CDR3 DNA follows: TGTGCCAGCAGGAGACCGGAGACGGAGTCCAGCACAGATACGCAGTATTTT.